This T cell receptor (beta chain) emerged from a study of shared clonotypes between healthy human individuals. Broader study findings: Generally, naive subsets came out with larger estimated richness than memory subsets.

Profiling relied on immunoSEQ multiplex PCR, and the TCRdb table lists in-frame clones only, not all of them. This sample carries some 2,100,000 clones, roughly 91% of them seen once, and the ten largest clones take about 1.5%. Notes on this clone: Its antigen is unknown.

The V gene end was trimmed by 1 base and the J gene end by 5 bases; junction bases not matched to a gene: 7. The CDR3 is 15 residues long. Germline lookup yields CDR1 SEHNR and CDR2 FQNEAQ (reference sequence). In the naive CD8 group, cells lacked CD45RO and were positively selected for CCR7, so terminally differentiated effector memory CD45RA+ cells were left out. This rearrangement joins TRBV7-9 to TRBJ1-2; the match to TRBD1 covers 7 bases. This clonotype was obtained from a man aged 18 to 29 in good health. Some clones in this sample may be carry-over from other donors' samples. Sequenced sample: naive CD8+ T cells from PBMCs. CDR3 protein: CASSLEEGARYGYTF. The CDR3 DNA follows: TGTGCCAGCAGCTTAGAGGAGGGGGCGCGGTATGGCTACACCTTC.